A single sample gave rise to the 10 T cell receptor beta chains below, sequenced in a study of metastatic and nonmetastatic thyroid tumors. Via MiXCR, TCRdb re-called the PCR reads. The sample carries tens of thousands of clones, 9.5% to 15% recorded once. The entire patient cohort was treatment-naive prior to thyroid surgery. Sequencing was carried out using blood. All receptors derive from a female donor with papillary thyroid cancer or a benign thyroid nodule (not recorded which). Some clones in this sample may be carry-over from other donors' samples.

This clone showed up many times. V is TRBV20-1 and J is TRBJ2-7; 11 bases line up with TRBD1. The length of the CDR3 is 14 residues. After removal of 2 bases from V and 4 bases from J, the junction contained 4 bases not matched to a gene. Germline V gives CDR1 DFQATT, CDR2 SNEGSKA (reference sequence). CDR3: CSARPGQGGYEQYF. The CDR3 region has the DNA TGCAGTGCTAGACCGGGACAGGGGGGGTACGAGCAGTACTTC.

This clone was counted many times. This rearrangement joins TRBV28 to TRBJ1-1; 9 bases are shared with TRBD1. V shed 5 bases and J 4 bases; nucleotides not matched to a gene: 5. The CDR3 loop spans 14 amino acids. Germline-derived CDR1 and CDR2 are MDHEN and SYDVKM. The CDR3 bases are TGTGCCAGCAGTCTGACAGGGGGTTTCACTGAAGCTTTCTTT. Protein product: CASSLTGGFTEAFF.

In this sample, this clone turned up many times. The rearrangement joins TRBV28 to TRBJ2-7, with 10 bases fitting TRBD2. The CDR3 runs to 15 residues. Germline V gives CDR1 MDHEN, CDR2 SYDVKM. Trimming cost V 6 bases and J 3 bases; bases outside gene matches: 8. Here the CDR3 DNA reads TGTGCCAGCAGCCCCAGCGGGAGGGGTTTCTACGAGCAGTACTTC. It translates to CASSPSGRGFYEQYF.

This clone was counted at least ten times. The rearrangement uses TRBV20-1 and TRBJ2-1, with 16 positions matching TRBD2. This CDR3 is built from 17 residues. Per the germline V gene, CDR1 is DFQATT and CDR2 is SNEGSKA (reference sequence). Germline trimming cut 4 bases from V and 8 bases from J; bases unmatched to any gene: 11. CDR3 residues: CSAKSPGLAGGQDEQFF. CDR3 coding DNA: TGCAGTGCTAAATCGCCGGGACTAGCGGGAGGGCAGGATGAGCAGTTCTTC.

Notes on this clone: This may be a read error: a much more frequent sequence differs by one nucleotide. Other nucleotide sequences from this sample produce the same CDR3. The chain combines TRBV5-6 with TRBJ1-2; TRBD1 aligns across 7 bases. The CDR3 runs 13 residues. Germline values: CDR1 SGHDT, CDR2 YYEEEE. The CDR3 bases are TGTGCTAGCAGCGTGGACAGGAGCTATGGCTACACCTTC. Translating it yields CASSVDRSYGYTF.

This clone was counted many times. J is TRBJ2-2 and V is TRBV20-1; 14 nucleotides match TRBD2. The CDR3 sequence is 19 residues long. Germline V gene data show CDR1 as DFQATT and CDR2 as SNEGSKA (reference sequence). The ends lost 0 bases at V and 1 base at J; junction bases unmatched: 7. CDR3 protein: CSARDPGTSGSRNTGELFF. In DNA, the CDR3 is TGCAGTGCTAGAGATCCCGGGACTAGCGGGAGTAGGAACACCGGGGAGCTGTTTTTT.

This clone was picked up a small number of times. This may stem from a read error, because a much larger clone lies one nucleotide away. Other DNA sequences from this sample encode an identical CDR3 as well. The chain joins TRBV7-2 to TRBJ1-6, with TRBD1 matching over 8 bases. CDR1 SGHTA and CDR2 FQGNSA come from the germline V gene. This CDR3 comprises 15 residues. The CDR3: CASRKDRAMGSPLHF. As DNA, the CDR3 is TGCGCCAGCAGGAAGGACAGGGCAATGGGTTCACCCCTCCACTTT.

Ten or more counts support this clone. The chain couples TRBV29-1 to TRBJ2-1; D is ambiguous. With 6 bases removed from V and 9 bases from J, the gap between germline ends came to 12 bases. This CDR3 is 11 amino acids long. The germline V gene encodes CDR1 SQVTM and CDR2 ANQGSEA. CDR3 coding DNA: TGCAGCGTCCTGGACCCTGGTGAGCAGTTCTTC. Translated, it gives CSVLDPGEQFF.

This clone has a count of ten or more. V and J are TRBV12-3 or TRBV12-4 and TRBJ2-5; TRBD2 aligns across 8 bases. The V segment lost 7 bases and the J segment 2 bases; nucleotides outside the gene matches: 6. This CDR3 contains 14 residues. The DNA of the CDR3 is TGTGCCAGCACTCGGACTAGCAGACAAGAGACCCAGTACTTC. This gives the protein CASTRTSRQETQYF.

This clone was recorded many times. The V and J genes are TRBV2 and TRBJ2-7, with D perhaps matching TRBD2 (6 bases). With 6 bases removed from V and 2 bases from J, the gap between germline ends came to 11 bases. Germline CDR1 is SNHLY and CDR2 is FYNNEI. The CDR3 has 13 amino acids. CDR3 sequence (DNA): TGTGCCAGCAGAGGGACTTTTACCTACGAGCAGTACTTC. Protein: CASRGTFTYEQYF. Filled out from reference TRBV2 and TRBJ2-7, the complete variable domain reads EPEVTQTPSHQVTQMGQEVILRCVPISNHLYFYWYRQILGQKVEFLVSFYNNEISEKSEIFDDQFSVERPDGSNFTLKIRSTKLEDSAMYFCASRGTFTYEQYFGPGTRLTVT.